This entry lists 20 T cell receptor beta chains sequenced from one sample in a study of PD-L1 blockade in urothelial cancer (dated by TCRdb to the late 2010s). Preparation of the library involved the immunoSEQ multiplex PCR assay. The table comes from immuneACCESS by way of TCRdb, which keeps in-frame sequences with V and J called. Part of the clones is missing from these tables; in studies checked, under half for an unresolved V gene and the rest for unknown reasons. The sample profile shows approximately 48,000 clones; around 85% of them were found once. Roughly 16% of the sample comes from the top ten. Material: PBMCs, obtained around atezolizumab (anti-PD-L1) treatment. The receptors stem from a man aged 60 to 75 with urothelial cancer.

The chain links TRBV29-1 to TRBJ2-5; 10 positions match TRBD2. Germline V gene lookup returns CDR1 SQVTM and CDR2 ANQGSEA. The CDR3 contains 14 residues. V trimming: 5 bases; J trimming: 4 bases; junction bases outside the gene matches: 7. This CDR3 is CSVRPGLASETQYF. In nucleotides, the CDR3 is TGCAGCGTTCGACCGGGACTAGCGTCAGAGACCCAGTACTTC.

The chain carries TRBV7-3 and TRBJ2-3; 7 nucleotides align to TRBD2. V trimming: 1 base; J trimming: 2 bases; junction bases outside the gene matches: 9. Germline assignment: CDR1 SGHTA and CDR2 FQGTGA. The CDR3 has 17 residues. CDR3 in amino acids: CASSLKRSGVITDTQYF. The CDR3 DNA is TGTGCCAGCAGCTTAAAGCGGAGCGGGGTTATCACAGATACGCAGTATTTT.

The J gene is TRBJ1-3, the V gene TRBV5-1; D remains ambiguous. CDR3 length equals 14 residues. The V gene's germline CDR1 is SGHRS and CDR2 YFSETQ. Trimming shortened V by 2 bases and J by 0 bases, and 6 bases separated the two germline ends. The CDR3 DNA follows: TGCGCCAGCAGCTTTTCGGGCTCTGGAAACACCATATATTTT. It is translated as CASSFSGSGNTIYF.

The V call is TRBV9, the J call TRBJ1-2, with a weak D call TRBD1 (5 bases). CDR1 is SGDLS, CDR2 YYNGEE, per germline. The CDR3 consists of 13 residues. V lost 0 bases, J lost 3 bases, and 6 bases lay in between. The CDR3 DNA reads as TGTGCCAGCAGCGTAGCAGGGTACTATGGCTACACCTTC. This encodes CASSVAGYYGYTF.

The chain has TRBV30 and TRBJ2-2; TRBD1 is a possible D gene (6 bases). The CDR3 loop spans 14 amino acids. Trimming left V 5 bases short and J 5 bases short, with 15 bases between. Germline V gene data show CDR1 as GTSNPN and CDR2 as SVGIG (reference sequence). CDR3 sequence: CAWEWGRGTGELFF. The DNA for the CDR3 is TGTGCCTGGGAGTGGGGGCGCGGGACCGGGGAGCTGTTTTTT.

The chain has TRBV7-9 and TRBJ2-5, with D maybe TRBD2 (5 bases). V was pared by 0 bases and J by 4 bases, with 24 bases between. This CDR3 region has 19 residues. The V gene's germline CDR1 is SEHNR and CDR2 FQNEAQ (reference sequence). The chain's CDR3 is CASSLANIPGGYRSETQYF. In DNA, the CDR3 is TGTGCCAGCAGCTTAGCGAATATACCCGGAGGATATCGATCAGAGACCCAGTACTTC.

The chain employs TRBV11-2 and TRBJ2-1, with D perhaps TRBD1 (6 bases). The V gene lost 4 bases and the J gene lost 7 bases, with 14 bases spanning the gap. The CDR3 contains 14 residues. The germline V gene has CDR1 SGHAT and CDR2 FQNNGV. CDR3 in DNA: TGTGCCAGCAGCTCATTTCAGGGGCGTAATGAGCAGTTCTTC. This gives the protein CASSSFQGRNEQFF.

V usage is TRBV19 and J usage is TRBJ2-6; D perhaps matches TRBD1 (5 bases). The germline V gene has CDR1 LNHDA and CDR2 SQIVND (reference sequence). This CDR3 spans 13 amino acids. The V and J ends lost 6 bases and 5 bases respectively, with 8 bases between them. Here the CDR3 DNA reads TGTGCCAGTAGGCCAGGGAGGGCCAACGTCCTGACTTTC. Its protein is CASRPGRANVLTF.

V and J are TRBV10-3 and TRBJ2-1; maybe TRBD1 (5 bases). Trimming left V 4 bases short and J 5 bases short, with 12 bases between. Germline loops: CDR1 ENHRY, CDR2 SYGVKD. CDR3 length: 14 residues. The DNA for the CDR3 is TGTGCCATCAGTGTGGGGCAGCATCACAATGAGCAGTTCTTC. It is translated as CAISVGQHHNEQFF.

The CDR3 DNA is TGCGCCAGCAGCGGTGGACATACGAACACCGGGGAGCTGTTTTTT. It is translated as CASSGGHTNTGELFF. The rearrangement links TRBV5-1 to TRBJ2-2; D is possibly TRBD1 (5 bases). The CDR3 contains 15 residues. V was trimmed by 4 bases and J by 0 bases, leaving 10 bases between them. The germline gives CDR1 SGHRS, CDR2 YFSETQ.

The CDR3 reads CASSTPTGTEAFF. The CDR3 DNA follows: TGTGCCAGTAGTACTCCAACAGGGACTGAAGCTTTCTTT. The rearrangement joins TRBV19 to TRBJ1-1, with D perhaps matching TRBD1 (6 bases). V was cut by 4 bases and J by 5 bases, with 11 bases left in between. This CDR3 is 13 amino acids long. Germline loops: CDR1 LNHDA, CDR2 SQIVND (reference sequence).

The genes are TRBV5-1 and TRBJ2-1; the D gene is possibly TRBD2 (5 bases). From germline, CDR1 is SGHRS and CDR2 YFSETQ. The ends were cut back, 4 bases at V and 4 bases at J, with 18 bases in the middle. The CDR3 sequence is 16 residues long. This CDR3 is CASSPFAEAIYNEQFF. The CDR3 DNA follows: TGCGCCAGCAGCCCCTTTGCGGAGGCGATTTACAATGAGCAGTTCTTC.

This chain uses TRBV5-4 with TRBJ2-1; 10 positions agree with TRBD1. The CDR3 has 15 residues. Germline trimming cut 3 bases from V and 1 base from J; bases unmatched to any gene: 1. Per germline, CDR1 SGHNT and CDR2 YYREEE (reference sequence). The CDR3 sequence: CASSWTGGSYNEQFF. For the CDR3, the DNA is TGTGCCAGCAGCTGGACAGGGGGTTCCTACAATGAGCAGTTCTTC.

The V and J genes are TRBV7-9 and TRBJ1-2, with D unclear. This CDR3 contains 18 residues. V was clipped by 5 bases and J by 3 bases, with 25 bases between them. Germline loops: CDR1 SEHNR, CDR2 FQNEAQ (reference sequence). CDR3 region: CASSGNAEDIEQYYGYTF. The CDR3 DNA follows: TGTGCCAGCAGCGGGAATGCGGAGGATATCGAACAATACTATGGCTACACCTTC.

The chain recombines TRBV6-1 with TRBJ1-1; no clear D. Germline V CDR1 and CDR2: MNHNS, SASEGT. The CDR3 sequence is 10 residues long. V lost 5 bases and J lost 9, with 7 bases in between. As DNA, the CDR3 is TGTGCCAGCAGTACTTCAAAAGCTTTCTTT. This codes for CASSTSKAFF.

The chain couples TRBV5-4 to TRBJ1-1; D ambiguous. This CDR3 comprises 16 residues. V was shortened by 0 bases and J by 7 bases, with 19 bases between the two germline ends. CDR1 SGHNT and CDR2 YYREEE come from the germline V gene (reference sequence). CDR3 loop: CASSLDTVVQRNEAFF. The DNA for the CDR3 is TGTGCCAGCAGCTTGGACACAGTGGTTCAACGTAATGAAGCTTTCTTT.

The V and J genes are TRBV6-5 and TRBJ2-7, with 9 positions matching TRBD2. The V segment lost 6 bases and the J segment 3 bases; nucleotides outside the gene matches: 9. Germline V gives CDR1 MNHEY, CDR2 SVGAGI. The CDR3 length is 15 residues. The CDR3 protein is CASRQLAGDNYEQYF. The CDR3 DNA sequence: TGTGCCAGCAGACAATTAGCGGGGGATAACTACGAGCAGTACTTC.

The chain combines TRBV5-1 with TRBJ1-1; D ambiguous. Germline V gene sequence: CDR1 SGHRS, CDR2 YFSETQ. V was trimmed by 0 bases and J by 5 bases, leaving 23 bases between them. The CDR3 consists of 18 residues. CDR3 in DNA: TGCGCCAGCAGCTTGGGAGTTACGGGAATGGGATTGCCGACTGAAGCTTTCTTT. This encodes CASSLGVTGMGLPTEAFF. Looking up the rest from reference TRBV5-1 and TRBJ1-1 gives the full variable domain: KAGVTQTPRYLIKTRGQQVTLSCSPISGHRSVSWYQQTPGQGLQFLFEYFSETQRNKGNFPGRFSGRQFSNSRSEMNVSTLELGDSALYLCASSLGVTGMGLPTEAFFGQGTRLTVV.

The V and J genes are TRBV7-3 and TRBJ2-1; 7 bases align to TRBD2. The V segment lost 5 bases and the J segment 11 bases; nucleotides outside the gene matches: 9. CDR3 size: 13 residues. Germline values: CDR1 SGHTA, CDR2 FQGTGA. The CDR3 nucleotides read TGTGCCAGCAGCCCATGGGACGGGAGGCAGCAGTTCTTC. Translated: CASSPWDGRQQFF.

The chain couples TRBV19 to TRBJ2-3, with TRBD2 matching over 9 bases. Germline lookup yields CDR1 LNHDA and CDR2 SQIVND (reference sequence). V dropped 4 bases and J dropped 2; count of bases not matched to a gene: 7. The CDR3 extends over 16 amino acids. The CDR3 DNA is TGTGCCAGTAGTACCCCGGCTAGCGGGACCACAGATACGCAGTATTTT. It yields the protein CASSTPASGTTDTQYF.